Sequencing of this T cell receptor beta chain was carried out in a study of cytomegalovirus exposure and HLA in healthy donors (dated by TCRdb to the late 2010s). Turning to the overall study: An earlier analysis of some 550 of the donors reported roughly 300 Gb of sequence data and 117 million unique TCR beta sequences from 150 million to 200 million T cells. Among the roughly 400 genotyped donors, about 83% belonged to the genetic ancestry cluster associated with self-reported Caucasian donors. The study profiled the T cell repertoires of about 720 subjects by immunosequencing and related them to cytomegalovirus serostatus. Donor age, sex, ethnicity and CMV serostatus were collected together with the repertoire data. To decide whether each TCR beta V gene segment behaved as functional or pseudogenic, an earlier analysis of some 600 of the donors relied on high-throughput TCR beta sequencing. The study aimed to test whether signatures of past pathogen exposure could be identified by cataloging public T cell receptors. To predict cytomegalovirus infection status, the study brought together high-throughput TCR immunosequencing, statistical association of individual TCRs with disease status, and machine learning. Among around 400 genotyped donors of the cohort, an average of 235,054 unique TCR beta nucleotide sequences were sequenced per donor, 15% to 20% of them non-productive. The number of typed donors differed by locus: 629-630 for A, B, C, DRB1 and DQB1; 522 for DQA1; fewer than 610 for DPA1; and around 490 for DPB1. HLA typing included class I and class II loci at four-digit resolution. About 280 gigabases of sequencing data and roughly 81 million unique TCR sequences made up an early release that covered 500 to 650 HLA-typed donors. A later analysis re-analyzed previously published TCR beta repertoires from 600 to 850 donors and added high-resolution HLA genotyping to study TCR occurrence patterns. A separate validation cohort of roughly 110 different subjects was used in addition to the roughly 700-subject first cohort. Every repertoire in the discovery cohort had been generated on one and the same sequencing platform. In a later genetic analysis, genome-wide SNP genotypes for about 55% of the roughly 700 donors were used, and that subset was treated as a discovery cohort. Rather than using new phenotypic data, the later analysis identified candidate immune exposures from TCR beta sequences and from how often those sequences occurred across donors. Roughly 5 DR-DQ haplotypes were handled as single units for association and clustering because linkage in the cohort was strong. Broader findings and caveats from the paper: In a later analysis, most CMV-associated TCR beta chains were found to appear HLA-restricted, with HLA associations seemingly driven largely by CMV exposure. The study listed 150 to 200 TCR beta chains as associated with cytomegalovirus. In an earlier analysis of around 600 of the donors, most TCR beta V segments appeared in productive rearrangements about 87% or about 30% of the time, broadly matching IMGT annotations. Immune exposure information for the cohort was limited to CMV serostatus. A cluster of highly shared sequence variants was judged likely to be a technical artifact of the sequencing pipeline. The authors suggested that the approach could potentially be extended to other disease states and immunological phenotypes. Presence/absence analyses assumed roughly uniform sequencing depth across donors, an assumption that may not hold. HLA typing was unavailable for some donors at each locus, so association tests used only the typed subset. When HLA alleles, especially DR and DQ, strongly co-occurred, attributing TCR associations to individual alleles was difficult. Several of the top co-occurrence clusters appeared to be linked to parvovirus B19, influenza, CMV and Epstein-Barr virus, according to a later analysis. A further reported finding was that TCR beta sequences accurately predicted the HLA-A and HLA-B alleles for most subjects in the first cohort. In vitro tests confirmed that three of the cytomegalovirus-associated TCR beta chains recognize cytomegalovirus antigens. Cytomegalovirus status was reported to be diagnosed by the classifier with high specificity and sensitivity in both the original and validation cohorts. A later analysis found that TCR association rates varied across HLA loci, with DRB1 alleles showing the most associated TCRs and HLA-C alleles the fewest. A later genetic analysis reported fewer N-insertions in productive TCRs among donors in an Asian-associated ancestry cluster than the approximately 700-donor mean. A later genetic analysis associated a missense DCLRE1C variant with V-gene and J-gene trimming of TCR beta chains, and an independent cohort replicated the association. Correlated functional status among segregating V segments might be attributable to linkage disequilibrium, but an unknown experimental factor could not be ruled out. Fewer than 20 rarely observed V segments, including chromosome 9 orphons, were excluded from the earlier analysis of approximately 500 of the donors because counts were too low. Most TCR sequences were seen in very few donors, while some public TCRs were found in many individuals. A later analysis found that HLA-associated TCR beta chains were more clonally expanded and had lower generation probabilities than equally common non-associated chains. The cohort was sequenced for TCR beta chains only, and without alpha or paired-chain data the features that could be detected were limited. At a false discovery rate of 0.05, a later analysis linked 16,000 or so TCR beta sequences to specific HLA alleles.

The cohort consisted of 670 or so healthy bone marrow donors. Cohort members were all nominally healthy when sampled, although unrecorded immune exposures were likely present. The donor tested CMV seronegative and was one of the 352 seronegative cohort members. A peripheral blood sample was provided by each donor, and peripheral blood mononuclear cells were used for TCR beta sequencing. Genomic DNA was extracted from the blood cell samples with the Qiagen DNeasy Blood Extraction Kit. As regards this clone: Its antigen remains unidentified. The sample holds no much larger clone one base away, and base qualities are not on file.

Library creation used the immunoSEQ multiplex PCR assay. The multiplex PCR relied on a mix of 60 forward primers for TCR Vbeta segments and 13 reverse primers for TCR Jbeta segments. The CDR3 region of rearranged TCR beta genes was amplified from genomic DNA with a multiplex PCR assay. The amplified TCR beta libraries were sequenced on the Illumina HiSeq System as 87-base-pair reads. The source study handled its data this way. A later analysis tallied roughly 80 million unique TCR beta chains across the 660 or so repertoires, and around 10 million of those chains were shared by two or more donors. A nearest-neighbor algorithm error-corrected the raw reads and collapsed the reads into unique sequences, merging closely related sequences to remove PCR and sequencing errors. To assign V, D and J gene segments, CDR3 sequences were aligned to IMGT reference sequences. For a sequence to be retained, at least a six-nucleotide match to both a V gene segment and a J gene segment was required. Rearrangements were called productive when the CDR3 lacked stop codons and stayed in frame with V and J; all others were non-productive. CDR3 was defined according to IMGT convention as the region running from the second conserved V-encoded cysteine to the conserved J-encoded phenylalanine. The earlier analysis of about 620 of the donors excluded sequences that lacked an unambiguous match to a single V gene segment. An earlier analysis of several hundred of the donors called V segments functional above 56.7% productive rearrangements and segregating when the between-donor standard deviation exceeded 5%. A statistical classification framework was developed to diagnose cytomegalovirus status using the catalog of TCR beta chain sequences. In a later analysis, TCR nucleotide sequences were compared against IMGT/GENE-DB human TR gene sequences so that V and J genes could be assigned. In a later analysis, CDR3 sequences and most-parsimonious VDJ recombination scenarios were assigned using the TCRdist pipeline. In a later analysis, every TCR beta chain was defined by the combination of its CDR3 amino acid sequence and its V-gene family, and reads without a unique V-gene family were dropped. In a later analysis, fewer than 650 highly shared, low-generation-probability nucleotide sequences were removed to address suspected cross-contamination and a sequencing artifact. In a later analysis, a clonal expansion index was calculated for each public chain from normalized within-repertoire ranks of inferred template counts. A later analysis computed generation probabilities with a VDJ recombination model fitted to out-of-frame rearrangements, and checked the results against IGoR. Hypergeometric tests were used in a later analysis to score TCR-TCR, TCR-HLA and TCR-CMV co-occurrence, with a repertoire-size bias correction applied to the TCR pairs. False discovery rates were estimated in a later analysis by permuting HLA or CMV assignments 20 times. In a later analysis, co-occurring TCRs were grouped using DBSCAN, and TCRdist sequence similarity was added for clustering within HLA-allele-positive subsets. Repertoires with fewer than 30,000 or more than 120,000 public chains were left out of co-occurrence clustering, as were five repertoires with anomalous nucleotide sharing. TCRdb retrieved this table from immuneACCESS and kept in-frame rearrangements only. Not all clones are present; in checked studies, unresolved V genes account for under half, and no reason is known for the remainder. V and J calls and clone size come straight from that table; D and trimming were deduced from the DNA. This sample lists about 190,000 clones; approximately 88% were detected once. The ten largest account for about 0.25% of the sample.

Sequenced: PBMCs. The sequence was collected from a boy between 10 and 17 years old in good health and CMV-seronegative.

The CDR3 reads as follows: CASSLAGVGEAFF. At the DNA level, the sequence is TGTGCCAGCAGCTTGGCAGGGGTCGGTGAAGCTTTCTTT. The V gene is TRBV5-6 and the J gene is TRBJ1-1; a tentative D call is TRBD1 (6 bases match). From the cysteine up to the phenylalanine, the CDR3 has a length of 13 residues. The entry retains the CDR3 DNA only, 39 bases that are in frame from base 1. V is reduced by 0 bases and J by 7 bases, leaving a spacing of 10 bases between them. CDR1 SGHDT and CDR2 YYEEEE were looked up in the germline V gene.